This T cell receptor (beta chain) originates from a study of T cells in tumors after PD-1 blockade. Study overall: No patient had prior checkpoint blockade, systemic immunosuppression, or radiotherapy within 4 weeks. Some patients also took daily vismodegib 150 mg during anti-PD-1 treatment. Mean per blood sample: about 110,000 templates (about 24,000-270,000), approximately 37,000 unique clonotypes.

Assay: immunoSEQ multiplex PCR; the TCRdb copy retains only in-frame clones and omits some. The table shows about 20,000 clones, with 78% occurring only once. Findings and limits, study-wide: Blood contained 35% to 50% of the tumor's TCR clonotypes.

Concerning this clone itself: The antigen is unknown.

CDR1 is SEHNR, CDR2 FQNEAQ, per germline (reference sequence). The V and J ends lost 6 bases and 1 base, in that order; junction bases with no gene match: 10. The CDR3 is 16 residues long. J is TRBJ2-3 and V is TRBV7-9; 7 bases line up with TRBD1. The clonotype was recovered from a human donor with basal cell carcinoma. Here the sequenced sample was PBMCs, taken before anti-PD-1 treatment. CDR3 in DNA: TGTGCCAGCAGGCGCGGTTGGGACAGCCGCACAGATACGCAGTATTTT. This gives the protein CASRRGWDSRTDTQYF.